Listed here are 28 T cell receptor beta chains from one sample, sequenced in a study of blood T cells in healthy people across ages. A second PCR, run for roughly 7 to 11 cycles, used a sample-barcoded 5' primer plus a J-beta primer mix. Each CDR3 protein gets one entry after TCRdb re-called the 5' RACE reads with MiXCR. The table records about 1.7 million distinct CDR3 sequences, 28% of them present only once. The sequencing sample was made of blood. These receptors all come from a young woman in good health.

This clonotype has a count of ten or more. This sequence joins TRBV12-3 or TRBV12-4 and TRBJ2-5; TRBD1 matches at 8 bases. The CDR3 loop spans 16 amino acids. Losses at the gene ends were 5 bases for V and 5 bases for J; bases not matched to a gene: 13. The CDR3 sequence: CASSPQGARIEETQYF. The DNA of the CDR3 is TGTGCCAGCAGTCCCCAGGGGGCGCGGATAGAGGAGACCCAGTACTTC.

The rearrangement links TRBV7-2 to TRBJ2-1; either TRBD1 or TRBD2 may fit D (5 bases each). From germline, CDR1 is SGHTA and CDR2 FQGNSA. CDR3 length equals 16 residues. The V end lost 2 bases, the J end lost 4 bases, and 15 bases lay between the germline ends. CDR3 residues: CASSLKGPPMYNEQFF. In nucleotides, the CDR3 is TGTGCCAGCAGCTTAAAGGGACCCCCGATGTACAATGAGCAGTTCTTC.

This chain uses TRBV5-4 with TRBJ2-7; 7 nucleotides align to TRBD1. The DNA end lines up better with TRBJ2-5; the J call may be wrong. The V gene's germline CDR1 is SGHNT and CDR2 YYREEE (reference sequence). This CDR3 has 15 amino acids. CDR3 in DNA: TGTGCCAGCAGCTCCCAGGGGGTAATGGAAGAGACCCAGTACTTC. This encodes CASSSQGVMEETQYF.

The chain has TRBV24-1 and TRBJ1-5; maybe TRBD1 (6 bases). Germline CDR1 KGHDR, CDR2 SFDVKD. The V gene lost 3 bases and the J gene lost 7 bases, with 12 bases spanning the gap. The CDR3 sequence is 14 residues long. CDR3: CATSDSRGGQPQHF. The CDR3 coding sequence is TGTGCCACCAGTGATAGCAGGGGAGGGCAGCCCCAGCATTTT.

The chain has TRBV20-1 and TRBJ2-5; a weak D match, TRBD2 (5 bases). Trimming cost V 4 bases and J 1 base, with 10 bases left between them. Germline CDR1 and CDR2: DFQATT and SNEGSKA (reference sequence). The CDR3 length is 13 residues. The CDR3 region is CSANAGSQETQYF. DNA of the CDR3: TGCAGTGCTAACGCGGGCAGCCAAGAGACCCAGTACTTC.

This clonotype appeared a few times. V usage is TRBV24-1 and J usage is TRBJ1-1; D call uncertain. The V gene's germline CDR1 is KGHDR and CDR2 SFDVKD. Trimming shortened V by 4 bases and J by 4 bases, and 9 bases separated the two germline ends. The CDR3 is made up of 13 amino acids. CDR3 nucleotides: TGTGCCACCAGTGAGGTGGGGAGCACTGAAGCTTTCTTT. It specifies CATSEVGSTEAFF.

This clonotype has a handful of counts. The chain has TRBV4-3 and TRBJ2-7, with 11 bases that match TRBD2. Unmatched junction bases numbered 8, after V lost 4 bases and J lost 9 bases. This CDR3 region has 14 residues. Germline values: CDR1 LGHNA, CDR2 YSLEER. Here the CDR3 DNA reads TGCGCCAGCAGCCGTTCTCTAGCGGGAGGACCGCAGTACTTC. The encoded protein is CASSRSLAGGPQYF.

This clonotype was recorded at least ten times. DNA for the CDR3: TGCAGTGCTAGAGCCCCCCTGGATAATGGCGGCGAGCAGTACTTC. Protein: CSARAPLDNGGEQYF. The rearrangement uses TRBV20-1 and TRBJ2-7; D unresolved. This CDR3 comprises 15 residues. Germline V lookup: CDR1 DFQATT, CDR2 SNEGSKA (reference sequence). V was cut by 1 base and J by 6 bases, with 19 bases left in between.

The chain is built from TRBV12-3 or TRBV12-4 and TRBJ2-7; 9 bases line up with TRBD1. V was pared by 2 bases and J by 6 bases, with 5 bases of the junction left unmatched. The length of the CDR3 is 14 residues. The CDR3 nucleotides read TGTGCCAGCAGTTTAAGCTACAGGGGGCGCGAGCAGTACTTC. It translates to CASSLSYRGREQYF.

The CDR3: CASSYGHRGTSGTEQYF. As DNA, the CDR3 is TGTGCCAGCAGTTATGGCCACAGGGGCACGAGCGGGACCGAGCAGTACTTC. The chain employs TRBV6-2 or TRBV6-3 and TRBJ2-7; D assignment may be TRBD1 or TRBD2 (7 bases each). The CDR3 has 17 amino acids. The germline V gene encodes CDR1 MNHEY and CDR2 SVGEGT. Between the trimmed V and J ends, which lost 3 bases and 6 bases, there was a span of 24 bases.

The table lists this clonotype with many counts. The DNA for the CDR3 is TGTGCCAGCAGTTATGCAGACAAAGTTTACGAGCAGTACTTC. Translating it yields CASSYADKVYEQYF. The chain has TRBV6-5 and TRBJ2-7; D is undetermined. V was pared by 3 bases and J by 4 bases, with 13 bases between. From germline, CDR1 is MNHEY and CDR2 SVGAGI. The CDR3 length is 14 residues.

This clonotype was seen more than once but under ten times. The genes are TRBV20-1 and TRBJ2-3, with TRBD1 matching 12 bases. The V and J ends lost 4 bases and 4 bases, in that order; junction bases with no gene match: 6. CDR3 size: 15 residues. Germline CDR1 and CDR2: DFQATT and SNEGSKA (reference sequence). DNA of the CDR3: TGCAGTGCTACGACCGGGACAGGGGGCTCAGATACGCAGTATTTT. Translating gives CSATTGTGGSDTQYF.

V and J are TRBV21-1 and TRBJ2-7; the D call TRBD1 from the table was never checked on the DNA. TRBV21-1 counts as a pseudogene. The CDR3 contains 17 residues. The CDR3 sequence is CASSKEEDRGNTYEQYF. The CDR3 nucleotides read TGTGCCAGCAGCAAAGAGGAGGACAGGGGGAACACCTACGAGCAGTACTTC.

In its sample, this clonotype was seen once. The genes are TRBV12-3 or TRBV12-4 and TRBJ2-1, with 10 bases lining up with TRBD2. The V gene end was trimmed by 5 bases and the J gene end by 8 bases; junction bases not matched to a gene: 15. CDR3 size: 17 residues. CDR3 region: CASSRAGTSALGHEQFF. In DNA form, the CDR3 reads TGTGCCAGCAGTCGCGCCGGGACTAGCGCCCTAGGGCATGAGCAGTTCTTC.

This clonotype occurred many times. The CDR3 is CASSFASNQPQHF. The CDR3 bases are TGTGCCAGCAGTTTCGCTAGCAATCAGCCCCAGCATTTT. The chain uses TRBV7-2 and TRBJ1-5, with unresolved D. The germline gives CDR1 SGHTA, CDR2 FQGNSA. V dropped 6 bases and J dropped 0 bases, with 6 bases sitting between them. The CDR3 is 13 residues long.

This clonotype was observed at least ten times. The chain recombines TRBV29-1 with TRBJ2-7; TRBD2 aligns across 12 bases. This CDR3 is 18 amino acids long. Germline CDR1 reads SQVTM; CDR2 reads ANQGSEA. V gave up 4 bases and J gave up 4 bases; unmatched junction bases: 17. The DNA of the CDR3 is TGCAGCGTTGTACGTCGGGGCACTCGGACTAGCGGGGAATACGAGCAGTACTTC. This gives the protein CSVVRRGTRTSGEYEQYF.

V and J are TRBV5-5 and TRBJ2-1; D not resolved. Germline V CDR1 and CDR2: SGHKS, YYEKEE (reference sequence). The CDR3 length is 15 residues. The V end lost 0 bases, the J end lost 6 bases, and 13 bases lay between the germline ends. DNA for the CDR3: TGTGCCAGCAGCTTGGGGGGTTGGGTGGGCAATGAGCAGTTCTTC. It is translated as CASSLGGWVGNEQFF.

This sequence joins TRBV28 and TRBJ2-3, with D tentatively TRBD1 or TRBD2 (5 bases each). V gave up 5 bases and J gave up 1 base, with 13 bases separating them. The CDR3 spans 15 residues. Germline CDR1 and CDR2: MDHEN and SYDVKM. The DNA for the CDR3 is TGTGCCAGCAGTCTAATCGGGGCTGGCACAGATACGCAGTATTTT. Translating it yields CASSLIGAGTDTQYF. Together with reference TRBV28 and TRBJ2-3, the CDR3 gives the full variable domain: DVKVTQSSRYLVKRTGEKVFLECVQDMDHENMFWYRQDPGLGLRLIYFSYDVKMKEKGDIPEGYSVSREKKERFSLILESASTNQTSMYLCASSLIGAGTDTQYFGPGTRLTVL.

The chain employs TRBV7-2 and TRBJ2-1; 8 positions agree with TRBD1. Germline CDR1 and CDR2: SGHTA and FQGNSA. J gave up 15 bases and V 4 bases, and 14 bases lay outside the gene matches. This CDR3 has 14 amino acids. CDR3 protein: CASSYSWTGSLWFF. Written as DNA, the CDR3 is TGTGCCAGCAGCTACTCCTGGACAGGGTCCCTGTGGTTCTTC.

Concerning this clonotype: The germline gene is not matched at one end of the junction; a read error may be the cause. The rearrangement links TRBV11-2 to TRBJ2-2; D possibly corresponds to TRBD2 (6 bases). This CDR3 contains 13 residues. Germline V gives CDR1 SGHAT, CDR2 FQNNGV. CDR3 nucleotides: TGTGCCAGCAGCCTCTACCTGGTGGGGGGGCTGTTTTTT. Translated: CASSLYLVGGLFF.

The rearrangement joins TRBV29-1 to TRBJ1-2; 7 bases agree with TRBD1. Germline trimming cut 6 bases from V and 6 bases from J; bases unmatched to any gene: 16. Per germline, CDR1 SQVTM and CDR2 ANQGSEA. The CDR3 loop spans 15 amino acids. The DNA of the CDR3 is TGCAGCGTGGGGGGAGGGCTCAGGACAGGAGATGGCTACACCTTC. Amino acid sequence: CSVGGGLRTGDGYTF.

This clonotype has just a few counts. This chain links TRBV21-1 with TRBJ1-5; the D call of TRBD1 is as the table states it, not checked on the DNA. TRBV21-1 is noted as a pseudogene. The CDR3 has 19 residues. CDR3 nucleotide sequence: TGTGCCAGCAGCAAAGCTGGTGGAGAGGGACAGGGCGATCATCAGCCCCAGCATTTT. This gives the protein CASSKAGGEGQGDHQPQHF.

This chain joins TRBV20-1 and TRBJ1-6; D is ambiguous. Per germline, CDR1 DFQATT and CDR2 SNEGSKA (reference sequence). Trimming pared 1 base from V and 7 bases from J, leaving 8 bases between. This CDR3 contains 13 residues. CDR3: CSARGLGNSPLHF. CDR3 bases: TGCAGTGCTAGAGGTTTGGGGAATTCACCCCTCCACTTT.

Many counts were recorded for this clonotype. This chain joins TRBV5-1 and TRBJ2-3, with 13 bases aligning to TRBD2. Per the germline V gene, CDR1 is SGHRS and CDR2 is YFSETQ. This CDR3 contains 16 residues. V gave up 3 bases and J gave up 1 base; unmatched junction bases: 2. The CDR3 DNA sequence: TGCGCCAGCAGCTACGGGACTAGCGGGGGCACAGATACGCAGTATTTT. Translation: CASSYGTSGGTDTQYF.

For this clonotype: This may come from a read error, since a much larger clone is one base off. CDR3 sequence (DNA): TGTGCCAGCATTCCGGGACTCCTTTCCTACGGGCAGTACTTC. Amino acid sequence: CASIPGLLSYGQYF. The chain carries TRBV2 and TRBJ2-7; a weak D match, TRBD2 (6 bases). The CDR3 is made up of 14 amino acids. Germline V gene sequence: CDR1 SNHLY, CDR2 FYNNEI.

This clonotype occurred a few times. This sequence joins TRBV6-6 and TRBJ1-2; 9 nucleotides agree with TRBD1. V dropped 5 bases and J dropped 8; count of bases not matched to a gene: 9. Germline V gene lookup returns CDR1 MNHNY and CDR2 SVGAGI (reference sequence). The CDR3 loop spans 14 amino acids. DNA of the CDR3: TGTGCCAGCAGTCCCTCCGGGACAGGGAGCGGCTACACCTTC. This sequence encodes CASSPSGTGSGYTF.

The J gene is TRBJ2-7, the V gene TRBV28; 7 bases match TRBD1. This CDR3 is built from 14 residues. Germline V gives CDR1 MDHEN, CDR2 SYDVKM. The V gene end was trimmed by 5 bases and the J gene end by 3 bases; junction bases not matched to a gene: 7. In nucleotides, the CDR3 is TGTGCCAGCAGTCGACAGGGTGCCCGCTACGAGCAGTACTTC. Residues: CASSRQGARYEQYF.

Comment on this clonotype: Mismatch with germline at one junction end may stem from a read error. The genes are TRBV11-2 and TRBJ2-3; TRBD2 might be the D (5 bases). Germline CDR1 and CDR2: SGHAT and FQNNGV. There are 11 residues in the CDR3. CDR3 bases: TGTGCCAGCAGCGTCGGGGATACGCGGTATTTT. It encodes CASSVGDTRYF.